The 2 T cell receptor beta chains below all came from one sample that was sequenced in a study of beta chain features in type 1 diabetes. Expressed TCRB transcripts were sequenced after all isolated RNA was converted to cDNA. The protocol was immunoSEQ multiplex PCR, while the TCRdb copy is restricted to in-frame clones and leaves out a portion. The sample includes about 710,000 clones, about 14% of them seen just once. Their antigens are not known. The study's findings and limits: TCRB CDR3s were moderately but significantly shorter in Type 1 diabetes patients in all four CD4+ subsets.

Sequenced: naive CD4+ T cells from blood. These receptors all stem from a man aged 18 to 30 with type 1 diabetes.

Only a few counts were recorded for this clone. The J gene is TRBJ2-1, the V gene TRBV5-1; 9 bases fit TRBD2. The V gene end was trimmed by 0 bases and the J gene end by 8 bases; junction bases not matched to a gene: 9. This CDR3 has 16 residues. Germline assignment: CDR1 SGHRS and CDR2 YFSETQ. The CDR3 is CASSLGLADFVDEQFF. The CDR3 DNA reads as TGCGCCAGCAGCTTGGGACTAGCGGACTTTGTGGATGAGCAGTTCTTC.

In its sample, this clone was seen a few times. The chain uses TRBV29-1 and TRBJ1-1; 7 nucleotides align to TRBD1. Unmatched junction bases numbered 5, after V lost 6 bases and J lost 1 base. Germline V lookup: CDR1 SQVTM, CDR2 ANQGSEA. The CDR3 loop spans 13 amino acids. The CDR3, as DNA: TGCAGCGTGCAACAGGGGAAGAACACTGAAGCTTTCTTT. Its translation is CSVQQGKNTEAFF.